Listed below are T cell receptor beta chains from one sample, sequenced in a study of CD8+CD57+ T cells in acquired aplastic anemia. Via MiXCR, TCRdb re-called the reads, giving one row per CDR3 protein. Counted here are some 160,000 distinct CDR3 sequences, around half occurring once; the ten biggest clones make up roughly 3.5%. Source material: sorted CD4+, CD8+, or CD8+CD57+ T cells (not recorded which) from PBMCs. All receptors come from a human donor with aplastic anemia. The conserved cysteine and the conserved F or W are not part of the CDR3 here. The order of the fields is V gene, CDR3 protein.

v_gene: TRBV3-1
CDR3aa: ASGTDYEQY

v_gene: TRBV20-1
CDR3aa: SARDSGRASREQF

v_gene: TRBV11-1
CDR3aa: ASSLDMGAPQETQY

v_gene: TRBV10-3
CDR3aa: AISGLSRGYGYT

v_gene: TRBV10-3
CDR3aa: AISEGQGGGYT

v_gene: TRBV7-3
CDR3aa: ASSLTGQGGVETQY

v_gene: TRBV3-1
CDR3aa: AGSQEWQGVGYT

v_gene: TRBV25-1
CDR3aa: ASSVETQY

v_gene: TRBV15
CDR3aa: ATSRDRSSSSYEQH

v_gene: TRBV18
CDR3aa: ASSLVRGNTEAF

v_gene: TRBV2
CDR3aa: AGNRGWNTEAF

v_gene: TRBV7-9
CDR3aa: ASSPGQGGSYEQY

v_gene: TRBV4-2
CDR3aa: ASSQVLMGGQASTDTQY

v_gene: TRBV19
CDR3aa: ASSISKQNEQF

v_gene: TRBV2
CDR3aa: ASRSDCADTQY

v_gene: TRBV9
CDR3aa: ASSVGTGPYNEQF

v_gene: TRBV2
CDR3aa: ASSWISSNQPQH

v_gene: TRBV24-1
CDR3aa: ATRPGGPPDTQY

v_gene: TRBV10-3
CDR3aa: AISVGTGSPLH

v_gene: TRBV7-3
CDR3aa: ASSDSGGRSDTQY